This is a list of T cell receptor beta chains from one sample in a study of CD8 T cells in Susac syndrome. TCRdb itself ran the immunoSEQ multiplex PCR reads through MiXCR, one entry per CDR3 protein. The sample records fewer than 350,000 distinct CDR3 sequences, under 95% being singletons. The specimen was CD4+ T cells from PBMCs. The origin of the receptors is a human donor with multiple sclerosis. CDR3s include the opening cysteine and the closing phenylalanine or tryptophan. D genes are given only for firm matches. A clone size is listed for some rows: how often the clone was seen (once, few, many), or a class if it is expanded.

J gene: TRBJ2-3
clone size: .
D gene: .
V gene: TRBV12-3/TRBV12-4
CDR3 DNA: TGTGCCACCGAGACCCGAGACGGGAGTCGCACAGATACGCAGTATTTT
CDR3 protein: CATETRDGSRTDTQYF

J gene: TRBJ1-1
clone size: .
D gene: TRBD1
V gene: TRBV9
CDR3 DNA: TGTGCCAGCAGCGTGGAGCAGGGGGCGAACACTGAAGCTTTCTTT
CDR3 protein: CASSVEQGANTEAFF

J gene: TRBJ1-5
clone size: .
D gene: .
V gene: TRBV2
CDR3 DNA: TGTGCCAGCAGTTGGGCTGGGCAGAACAATCAGCCCCAGCATTTT
CDR3 protein: CASSWAGQNNQPQHF

J gene: TRBJ2-2
clone size: .
D gene: .
V gene: TRBV12-3/TRBV12-4
CDR3 DNA: TGTGCCAGCAGTGCCTTTCCCGGGGCTACGAACACCGGGGAGCTGTTTTTT
CDR3 protein: CASSAFPGATNTGELFF

J gene: TRBJ1-1
clone size: .
D gene: .
V gene: TRBV2
CDR3 DNA: TGTGCCAGCAGTGAGGAAAGGGTAAACACTGAAGCTTTCTTT
CDR3 protein: CASSEERVNTEAFF

J gene: TRBJ2-1
clone size: .
D gene: .
V gene: TRBV6-2/TRBV6-3
CDR3 DNA: TGTGCCAGCGGCTCGCCCAGATATCATGAGCAGTTCTTC
CDR3 protein: CASGSPRYHEQFF

J gene: TRBJ2-7
clone size: .
D gene: .
V gene: TRBV18
CDR3 DNA: TGTGCCAGCTCACCTGGGGGGAGAGGCTACGAGCAGTACTTC
CDR3 protein: CASSPGGRGYEQYF

J gene: TRBJ2-1
clone size: once
D gene: .
V gene: TRBV11-2
CDR3 DNA: TGTGCCAGCAGCTACGGGGGTTGGTCCTACAATGAGCAGTTCTTC
CDR3 protein: CASSYGGWSYNEQFF

J gene: TRBJ1-5
clone size: .
D gene: .
V gene: TRBV7-2
CDR3 DNA: TGTGCCAGCAGCGATACAGGGAATCAGCCCCAGCATTTT
CDR3 protein: CASSDTGNQPQHF

J gene: TRBJ1-5
clone size: .
D gene: .
V gene: TRBV5-3
CDR3 DNA: TGTGCCAGAAGCTTGGTAACTGTACGAAATTCCCGGCAACCTAGCAATCAGCCCCAGCATTTT
CDR3 protein: CARSLVTVRNSRQPSNQPQHF

J gene: TRBJ1-4
clone size: once
D gene: .
V gene: TRBV7-9
CDR3 DNA: TGTGCCAGCAGCTTAGAAGCAGCAACTAATGAAAAACTGTTTTTT
CDR3 protein: CASSLEAATNEKLFF

J gene: TRBJ1-3
clone size: .
D gene: .
V gene: TRBV27
CDR3 DNA: TGTGCCAGCAAGCTTCGGGTCGACTCTGGAAACACCATATATTTT
CDR3 protein: CASKLRVDSGNTIYF

J gene: TRBJ2-7
clone size: .
D gene: TRBD2
V gene: TRBV30
CDR3 DNA: TGTGCCTGGAGTGGGGGGGGAAGCTCCTACGAGCAGTACTTC
CDR3 protein: CAWSGGGSSYEQYF

J gene: TRBJ2-3
clone size: .
D gene: TRBD1
V gene: TRBV6-4
CDR3 DNA: TGTGCCAGCAGTGCCACCGGGACAGGGGAAGCAGATACGCAGTATTTT
CDR3 protein: CASSATGTGEADTQYF

J gene: TRBJ1-4
clone size: .
D gene: .
V gene: TRBV3-1
CDR3 DNA: TGTGCCAGCAGCGGCGGGTCTAATGAAAAACTGTTTTTT
CDR3 protein: CASSGGSNEKLFF

J gene: TRBJ1-2
clone size: .
D gene: .
V gene: TRBV30
CDR3 DNA: TGTGCCTGGACCCCAGACCGGTTTGGGTACTATGGCTACACCTTC
CDR3 protein: CAWTPDRFGYYGYTF

J gene: TRBJ1-1
clone size: .
D gene: .
V gene: TRBV4-3
CDR3 DNA: TGCGCCAGCAGCCTACGGACGGGAGACACTGAAGCTTTCTTT
CDR3 protein: CASSLRTGDTEAFF

J gene: TRBJ1-1
clone size: .
D gene: .
V gene: TRBV5-1
CDR3 DNA: TGCGCCAGCAGCCATACAGGATCACAAGCTTTCTTT
CDR3 protein: CASSHTGSQAFF

J gene: TRBJ2-1
clone size: .
D gene: TRBD2
V gene: TRBV4-2
CDR3 DNA: TGTGCCAGCAGCCAGATACTAGCGGAGTACAATGAGCAGTTCTTC
CDR3 protein: CASSQILAEYNEQFF

J gene: TRBJ2-2
clone size: .
D gene: .
V gene: TRBV18
CDR3 DNA: TGTGCCAGCTCACCACCGACGTTCCGAAACACCGGGGAGCTGTTTTTT
CDR3 protein: CASSPPTFRNTGELFF

J gene: TRBJ2-2
clone size: .
D gene: .
V gene: TRBV7-3
CDR3 DNA: TGTGCCAGCAGTTCGCATCCGGGACCACCCCCGGGGTCGAACACCGGGGAGCTGTTTTTT
CDR3 protein: CASSSHPGPPPGSNTGELFF

J gene: TRBJ2-7
clone size: .
D gene: .
V gene: TRBV7-9
CDR3 DNA: TGTGCCAGCAGCTTCCAGGGGCGCGGTTACGAGCAGTACTTC
CDR3 protein: CASSFQGRGYEQYF

J gene: TRBJ2-1
clone size: .
D gene: TRBD2
V gene: TRBV5-4
CDR3 DNA: TGTGCCAGCAGCCGACCGGGACTAGCGGGAGTTAGGTACAATGAGCAGTTCTTC
CDR3 protein: CASSRPGLAGVRYNEQFF

J gene: TRBJ2-5
clone size: .
D gene: .
V gene: TRBV7-2
CDR3 DNA: TGTGCCAGCAGCTTTCCCTTTACCCGCGCCCCCACGGGGGCCCAGTACTTC
CDR3 protein: CASSFPFTRAPTGAQYF

J gene: TRBJ1-5
clone size: .
D gene: .
V gene: TRBV20-1
CDR3 DNA: TGCAGTGCGCCGGGACCCCCCAAGTCCGGTTATAGCAATCAGCCCCAGCATTTT
CDR3 protein: CSAPGPPKSGYSNQPQHF

J gene: TRBJ1-2
clone size: .
D gene: TRBD1
V gene: TRBV5-4
CDR3 DNA: TGTGCCAGCAGCGGTGGGACAGGGGTGAACTATGGCTACACCTTC
CDR3 protein: CASSGGTGVNYGYTF

J gene: TRBJ1-1
clone size: .
D gene: TRBD1
V gene: TRBV6-6
CDR3 DNA: TGTGCCAGCAGTCCAGGACAGGGGTCGAACACTGAAGCTTTCTTT
CDR3 protein: CASSPGQGSNTEAFF

J gene: TRBJ1-3
clone size: .
D gene: TRBD1
V gene: TRBV6-5
CDR3 DNA: TGTGCCAGCAGTTTCACCACAGGGACAGCTGGAAACACCATATATTTT
CDR3 protein: CASSFTTGTAGNTIYF

J gene: TRBJ2-3
clone size: .
D gene: TRBD2
V gene: TRBV12-3/TRBV12-4
CDR3 DNA: TGTGCCAGCACCCATTTTAGGGGACTAGAGGCAGATACGCAGTATTTT
CDR3 protein: CASTHFRGLEADTQYF

J gene: TRBJ2-1
clone size: .
D gene: .
V gene: TRBV12-3/TRBV12-4
CDR3 DNA: TGTGCCAGCACGGAAACAATCCGATACAATGAGCAGTTCTTC
CDR3 protein: CASTETIRYNEQFF

J gene: TRBJ1-1
clone size: .
D gene: .
V gene: TRBV3-1
CDR3 DNA: TGTGCCAGCAGCCCCCGGGTCGGGAGAAGCACTGAAGCTTTCTTT
CDR3 protein: CASSPRVGRSTEAFF